A selection of T cell receptor beta chains follows, all from one sample in a study of T cell responses to AZD1222 COVID-19 vaccine. Sequencing was performed with immunoSEQ multiplex PCR; in TCRdb, only in-frame clones are kept and a portion is missing. Of over 150,000 clones listed, 92% are singletons. The sample here was peripheral blood, taken on day 0 of MenACWY control vaccination. The receptors were sampled from an adult in good health. Each CDR3 is given with its conserved first and last residue. The D gene is left open where the match is weak. Expanded clones are given a class, and other clones once, few, many or no size at all.

V gene	D gene	clone size	J gene	CDR3 DNA	CDR3 protein
TRBV6-1	-	-	TRBJ1-2	TGTGCCAGCAGTGAAGTGGGAACCATCTATGGCTACACCTTC	CASSEVGTIYGYTF
TRBV6-5	TRBD2	-	TRBJ2-3	TGTGCCACCCGGAGTAGCGGGAGTGATACGCAGTATTTT	CATRSSGSDTQYF
TRBV6-5	-	-	TRBJ1-6	TGTGCCAGCAGATCCGGGACAACCACTTCACCCCTCCACTTT	CASRSGTTTSPLHF
TRBV4-2	TRBD2	-	TRBJ2-1	TGTGCCAGCAGCCAAGAAAGAGTGGCTAGCGGGAGGGCCCTTGAGCAGTTCTTC	CASSQERVASGRALEQFF
TRBV11-3	-	-	TRBJ2-6	TGTGCCAGCAGCTTAGAAGGTTCCTCTGGGGCCAACGTCCTGACTTTC	CASSLEGSSGANVLTF
TRBV21-1	-	-	TRBJ2-7	TGTGCCAGCAGCAAGACCCCAGGGTTCCCTCTCTCCTCCTACGAGCAGTACTTC	CASSKTPGFPLSSYEQYF
TRBV12-5	-	-	TRBJ2-1	TGTGCTAGTGGTTTGACCGCCGTTGGGGGCAATGAGCAGTTCTTC	CASGLTAVGGNEQFF
TRBV6-2/TRBV6-3	TRBD1	once	TRBJ2-4	TGTGCCAGCAGTTATTCAAACAGGGGACAGCAGTACTTC	CASSYSNRGQQYF
TRBV19	-	-	TRBJ1-2	TGTGCCAGTAGTAAAACGGGTCCTCGGGGCTATGGCTACACCTTC	CASSKTGPRGYGYTF
TRBV14	-	-	TRBJ1-6	TGTGCCAGCAGCCAATCCCAGCTGAATTCACCCCTCCACTTT	CASSQSQLNSPLHF
TRBV19	-	-	TRBJ1-2	TGTGCCAGTAGTATAGATTTATCTGCCTCCGGCTACACCTTC	CASSIDLSASGYTF
TRBV29-1	-	-	TRBJ1-4	TGCAGCCCCCAGGTTCAGGTTAATGAAAAACTGTTTTTT	CSPQVQVNEKLFF
TRBV27	TRBD1	once	TRBJ1-1	TGTGCCAGCAGTCTAAAGGGACAGGGAGTAATTCCGACTGAAGCTTTCTTT	CASSLKGQGVIPTEAFF
TRBV12-3/TRBV12-4	-	-	TRBJ2-3	TGTGCCAGCAGGACCGCCGCAGGGACGCAGTATTTT	CASRTAAGTQYF
TRBV7-9	TRBD1	once	TRBJ1-2	TGTGCCAGCAGCTTAATCAGAATTGGACAGGGCTATGGCTACACCTTC	CASSLIRIGQGYGYTF
TRBV28	-	-	TRBJ1-1	TGTGCCACCGGGGTTTGGACTGAAGCTTTCTTT	CATGVWTEAFF
TRBV10-3	-	-	TRBJ2-3	TGTGCCATCGGCTACAGGGACTATACGCAGTATTTT	CAIGYRDYTQYF
TRBV6-5	-	once	TRBJ1-6	TGTGCCACCATCCGAGATGTCCCCCACGGGGCCCTCCACTTT	CATIRDVPHGALHF
TRBV18	-	-	TRBJ2-7	TGTGCCAGCTCACAGGAGACCTACGAGCAGTACTTC	CASSQETYEQYF
TRBV28	-	-	TRBJ2-2	TGTGCCAGCAGTTTAACCGGGGAGCTGTTTTTT	CASSLTGELFF
TRBV5-1	-	-	TRBJ1-6	TGCGCCAGCAGCCTGAGACAGAGCTCCTATAATTCACCCCTCCACTTT	CASSLRQSSYNSPLHF
TRBV4-3	-	-	TRBJ2-6	TGCGCCAGCAGCCTAGGGGTGACTGGGGCCAACGTCCTGACTTTC	CASSLGVTGANVLTF
TRBV19	TRBD1	-	TRBJ1-1	TGTGCCAGTAGTATTTCCTCGGGACAGGGGGGTCTTAACACTGAAGCTTTCTTT	CASSISSGQGGLNTEAFF
TRBV28	-	-	TRBJ1-5	TGTGCCAGCAGTTCGATGTCAGGGATACTTCAGCCCCAGCATTTT	CASSSMSGILQPQHF
TRBV18	TRBD1	-	TRBJ2-4	TGTGCCAGCTCACCGGACAGGGGGCTAGCCAAAAACATTCAGTACTTC	CASSPDRGLAKNIQYF
TRBV7-2	TRBD2	-	TRBJ2-7	TGTGCCAGCAGCTTAGCGGCGACTAGCGGGGGGTACGAGCAGTACTTC	CASSLAATSGGYEQYF
TRBV6-5	-	-	TRBJ1-4	TGTGCCAGCTGCTACGGCGCAGTTGAGGAAAAACTGTTTTTT	CASCYGAVEEKLFF
TRBV7-8	-	-	TRBJ2-7	TGTGCCAGCAGCTTAGGAGGGTTCGTGGACGAGCAGTACTTC	CASSLGGFVDEQYF
TRBV21-1	-	-	TRBJ2-1	TGTGCCAGTCCCAGTCCGACCTTAAAAACCAATGAGCAGTTCTTC	CASPSPTLKTNEQFF
TRBV18	-	-	TRBJ1-6	TGTGCCAGCTCACCCGGGACGGGAACGAATTCACCCCTCCACTTT	CASSPGTGTNSPLHF